Listed here are 26 T cell receptor beta chains from one sample, sequenced in a study of blood T cell repertoires in COVID-19. Data came from immunoSEQ multiplex PCR; TCRdb stores just in-frame clones and leaves some out. The sample has under 150,000 clones; roughly 84% are singletons. What was sequenced was peripheral blood. The receptors shown here come from a woman in her 70s who had recovered from COVID-19.

This chain joins TRBV10-3 and TRBJ1-5; 7 nucleotides align to TRBD1. The CDR3 has 15 residues. V lost 10 bases to trimming and J lost 2 bases; unmatched junction nucleotides: 11. Germline loops: CDR1 ENHRY, CDR2 SYGVKD. This CDR3 reads CATQRQGRGNQPQHF. Written as DNA, the CDR3 is TGTGCCACCCAGCGACAGGGCCGGGGCAATCAGCCCCAGCATTTT.

The rearrangement joins TRBV4-3 to TRBJ1-4; 7 nucleotides align to TRBD1. The ends lost 5 bases at V and 4 bases at J; junction bases unmatched: 7. The CDR3 extends over 15 amino acids. Germline V gene data show CDR1 as LGHNA and CDR2 as YSLEER. CDR3 sequence: CASSFLRDSNEKLFF. As DNA, the CDR3 is TGCGCCAGCAGCTTCCTACGGGACAGTAATGAAAAACTGTTTTTT.

The rearrangement uses TRBV2 and TRBJ1-1; 10 bases are a match to TRBD1. Germline loops: CDR1 SNHLY, CDR2 FYNNEI. V lost 6 bases and J lost 6; bases outside the gene matches: 4. This CDR3 is built from 13 residues. CDR3 residues: CASRGQGIAEAFF. The CDR3 coding sequence is TGTGCCAGCAGGGGACAGGGGATCGCTGAAGCTTTCTTT.

The chain employs TRBV7-3 and TRBJ2-3, with a weak D call TRBD2 (7 bases). V gave up 1 base and J gave up 4 bases, with 12 bases separating them. The CDR3 totals 15 residues. Germline V gene lookup returns CDR1 SGHTA and CDR2 FQGTGA. The CDR3 DNA sequence: TGTGCCAGCAGCTTAAATCCGGGGGGCGCAGATACGCAGTATTTT. This sequence encodes CASSLNPGGADTQYF.

The V gene is TRBV7-9, the J gene TRBJ2-7; D is possibly TRBD1 (5 bases). The germline V and J ends were trimmed by 4 bases and 2 bases, with 12 bases remaining between them. The CDR3 has 14 residues. Germline V gene data show CDR1 as SEHNR and CDR2 as FQNEAQ (reference sequence). CDR3 amino acids: CASSSRGATYEQYF. CDR3 DNA sequence: TGTGCCAGCAGCTCAAGGGGCGCAACCTACGAGCAGTACTTC.

The rearrangement joins TRBV7-3 to TRBJ2-3; D may be TRBD2 (6 bases). The length of the CDR3 is 14 residues. Per the germline V gene, CDR1 is SGHTA and CDR2 is FQGTGA. Trimming removed 7 bases at V and 7 bases at J, with 18 bases between. Here the CDR3 reads CASTAPDYPHTQYF. The DNA of the CDR3 is TGTGCCAGCACCGCCCCGGACTACCCACATACGCAGTATTTT.

The chain links TRBV14 to TRBJ2-3, with D unclear. Germline values: CDR1 SGHDN, CDR2 FVKESK. The CDR3 is 14 residues long. The germline V and J ends were trimmed by 5 bases and 2 bases, with 11 bases remaining between them. The CDR3: CASSARSYTDTQYF. The CDR3, as DNA: TGTGCCAGCAGCGCGCGAAGTTACACAGATACGCAGTATTTT.

The rearrangement uses TRBV4-3 and TRBJ1-4; TRBD1 might be the D (6 bases). The germline CDR1 and CDR2 sequences are LGHNA and YSLEER. V lost 0 bases to trimming and J lost 0 bases, with 14 bases between them. This CDR3 has 18 residues. For the CDR3, the DNA is TGCGCCAGCAGCCAAGACTTCGGCAGGGGAACAACTAATGAAAAACTGTTTTTT. Protein: CASSQDFGRGTTNEKLFF.

The chain couples TRBV2 to TRBJ2-1, with 12 bases aligning to TRBD1. The CDR3 extends over 14 amino acids. V gave up 10 bases and J gave up 6 bases; unmatched junction bases: 7. Germline assignment: CDR1 SNHLY and CDR2 FYNNEI. CDR3 coding DNA: TGTGCCACGGGGGGACAGGGGGCGCGCAATGAGCAGTTCTTC. It specifies CATGGQGARNEQFF.

The genes are TRBV18 and TRBJ2-2, with 8 bases matching TRBD1. The germline CDR1 and CDR2 sequences are KGHSH and LQKENI. Unmatched junction bases numbered 6, after V lost 1 base and J lost 14 bases. CDR3 size: 13 residues. CDR3 residues: CASSPLQGEILFF. CDR3 DNA: TGTGCCAGCTCACCACTACAGGGGGAGATACTGTTTTTT.

This clone came up once. The chain uses TRBV18 and TRBJ2-4; no clear D. Trimming removed 3 bases from V and 9 bases from J, with 12 bases in between. This CDR3 has 13 amino acids. Germline V lookup: CDR1 KGHSH, CDR2 LQKENI. In DNA form, the CDR3 reads TGTGCCAGCTCACCTGCTTCGAGGATCATTCAGTACTTC. The encoded protein is CASSPASRIIQYF.

The V gene is TRBV19, the J gene TRBJ1-2; maybe TRBD1 (6 bases). Per germline, CDR1 LNHDA and CDR2 SQIVND (reference sequence). The length of the CDR3 is 15 residues. V was cut by 3 bases and J by 4 bases, with 15 bases left in between. CDR3 residues: CASSIQGQLIYGYTF. The CDR3, as DNA: TGTGCCAGTAGTATCCAAGGACAGCTGATCTATGGCTACACCTTC.

The V and J genes are TRBV24-1 and TRBJ1-2; no clear D. V lost 2 bases and J lost 1, with 10 bases in between. The CDR3 is 15 amino acids. Germline CDR1 reads KGHDR; CDR2 reads SFDVKD. CDR3 in DNA: TGTGCCACCAGTGATTCTCGCAGGTTTAACTATGGCTACACCTTC. Residues: CATSDSRRFNYGYTF.

V usage is TRBV5-8 and J usage is TRBJ2-5, with D maybe TRBD2 (6 bases). Trimming cost V 2 bases and J 3 bases, with 17 bases left between them. Germline V gene sequence: CDR1 SGHTS, CDR2 YDEGEE. This CDR3 region has 16 residues. As DNA, the CDR3 is TGTGCCAGCAGCTTACACCGGGACTTCACAAAAGAGACCCAGTACTTC. Protein product: CASSLHRDFTKETQYF.

The chain couples TRBV27 to TRBJ2-7; the D is unclear. Germline V gene sequence: CDR1 MNHEY, CDR2 SMNVEV (reference sequence). Trimming took off 4 bases at V and 2 bases at J, with 18 bases between the two ends. The CDR3 consists of 16 residues. CDR3 nucleotide sequence: TGTGCCAGCAGTTCCCCCACCTGGCTAGAGGCCTACGAGCAGTACTTC. It specifies CASSSPTWLEAYEQYF.

The rearrangement links TRBV10-3 to TRBJ2-5; a weak D match, TRBD2 (5 bases). The V end was cut by 4 bases, the J end by 5 bases, with 11 bases between. The CDR3 totals 13 residues. The V gene's germline CDR1 is ENHRY and CDR2 SYGVKD. CDR3: CAISGAGGETQYF. CDR3 coding DNA: TGTGCCATCAGTGGGGCCGGCGGGGAGACCCAGTACTTC.

This clone was counted only a few times. This chain uses TRBV3-1 (or the pseudogene TRBV3-2) with TRBJ1-1; TRBD1 matches at 7 bases. There are 14 residues in the CDR3. Germline CDR1 LGHDT, CDR2 YNNKEL (reference sequence). Losses at the gene ends were 2 bases for V and 5 bases for J; bases not matched to a gene: 5. The CDR3 here is CASSQTGVGTEAFF. The CDR3 bases are TGTGCCAGCAGCCAAACAGGGGTAGGGACTGAAGCTTTCTTT.

This sequence joins TRBV5-4 and TRBJ1-4; maybe TRBD1 (6 bases). CDR1 and CDR2 (germline): SGHNT, YYREEE (reference sequence). The length of the CDR3 is 13 residues. V lost 4 bases to trimming and J lost 12 bases, with 16 bases between them. CDR3 protein: CASSPRGGGELFF. The CDR3 DNA is TGTGCCAGCAGCCCGAGGGGGGGCGGGGAACTGTTTTTT.

This chain joins TRBV21-1 and TRBJ2-3; the table names TRBD2, a call not compared with the DNA. TRBV21-1 is a pseudogene. This CDR3 spans 17 amino acids. The CDR3 DNA is TGTGCCAGCAGCAGAAAAGGGACTAGCGGGAGCCTAGATACGCAGTATTTT. Amino acid sequence: CASSRKGTSGSLDTQYF.

The chain recombines TRBV24-1 with TRBJ2-3, with 11 bases identical to TRBD2. The germline V gene encodes CDR1 KGHDR and CDR2 SFDVKD. The CDR3 covers 16 residues. The junction had 2 bases not matched to a gene; V was cut back by 0 bases and J by 4 bases. CDR3 sequence: CATSDLLAGGPDTQYF. The CDR3 bases are TGTGCCACCAGTGATTTGTTAGCGGGAGGGCCAGATACGCAGTATTTT.

The V gene is TRBV10-3, the J gene TRBJ1-2; the D is unclear. The V end was cut by 5 bases, the J end by 13 bases, with 20 bases between. Germline-derived CDR1 and CDR2 are ENHRY and SYGVKD. There are 13 residues in the CDR3. The DNA for the CDR3 is TGTGCCATCAGTACCCGGGAGAGCAGGTACGCCACCTTC. This sequence encodes CAISTRESRYATF.

The chain uses TRBV6-5 and TRBJ2-7, with 7 positions matching TRBD1. Germline V gene sequence: CDR1 MNHEY, CDR2 SVGAGI. This CDR3 is 12 amino acids long. Trimming removed 5 bases from V and 5 bases from J; junction bases left unmatched: 3. The CDR3 nucleotides are TGTGCCAGCAGTCCAGACAGGGACGAGCAGTACTTC. Translated: CASSPDRDEQYF.

The chain links TRBV10-3 to TRBJ2-5; 11 nucleotides line up with TRBD1. CDR1 ENHRY and CDR2 SYGVKD come from the germline V gene. This CDR3 contains 13 residues. Trimming took 6 bases from V and 5 from J; bases not matched to a gene: 2. CDR3 sequence: CAIRGTGGETQYF. The CDR3 coding sequence is TGTGCCATCAGAGGGACAGGGGGTGAGACCCAGTACTTC.

This rearrangement joins TRBV7-8 to TRBJ2-7; D perhaps matches TRBD1 (6 bases). The CDR3 runs to 14 residues. Between the trimmed V and J ends, which lost 5 bases and 2 bases, there was a span of 13 bases. Germline CDR1 is SGHVS and CDR2 is FQNEAQ. CDR3 nucleotide sequence: TGTGCCAGCAGCCCATCGACAGGACCCTACGAGCAGTACTTC. Residues: CASSPSTGPYEQYF.

This rearrangement joins TRBV4-2 to TRBJ2-7; D unresolved. Deletions cut 0 bases from V and 4 bases from J, with 13 bases between. Germline assignment: CDR1 LGHNA and CDR2 YNFKEQ. The CDR3 is made up of 15 amino acids. The CDR3 sequence: CASSQDLPGLYEQYF. The CDR3 nucleotides are TGTGCCAGCAGCCAAGACCTACCTGGGCTATACGAGCAGTACTTC.

This clone has just one count. The CDR3 region has the DNA TGTGCCAGCAGTTACTCTAGACAGGGGGGGGCCACTGAAGCTTTCTTT. Translated, it gives CASSYSRQGGATEAFF. This chain uses TRBV6-5 with TRBJ1-1; 9 bases line up with TRBD1. The CDR3 loop spans 16 amino acids. From germline, CDR1 is MNHEY and CDR2 SVGAGI. After removal of 0 bases from V and 4 bases from J, the junction contained 6 bases not matched to a gene.